One and the same sample provided the 14 T cell receptor beta chains below, sequenced in a study of blood T cell repertoires in COVID-19. The table came from immunoSEQ multiplex PCR; TCRdb's copy has only in-frame clones and leaves some out. The sample consists of hundreds of thousands of clones, roughly 85% of them appearing once. Sequencing was performed on PBMCs or T cells enriched from blood (not recorded which). Receptor source: a man under 40 who had recovered from COVID-19.

This clone was seen a single time. The V and J genes are TRBV19 and TRBJ1-4, with D hard to call. V gave up 7 bases and J gave up 6 bases, with 15 bases separating them. The CDR3 is made up of 14 amino acids. The germline V gene encodes CDR1 LNHDA and CDR2 SQIVND (reference sequence). Here the CDR3 DNA reads TGTGCCAGTACTGGCGGAGGGAGGGATGAAAAACTGTTTTTT. Encoded protein: CASTGGGRDEKLFF.

This chain joins TRBV11-2 and TRBJ1-2; unclear D gene. CDR1 and CDR2 from the germline V gene are SGHAT and FQNNGV. This CDR3 is built from 13 residues. V shed 2 bases and J shed 2 bases, with 6 bases lying between them. The CDR3 sequence is CASSLSLNYGYTF. CDR3 DNA: TGTGCCAGCAGCTTAAGCCTAAACTATGGCTACACCTTC.

This chain connects TRBV7-9 to TRBJ1-1, with a weak D call TRBD1 (5 bases). Germline values: CDR1 SEHNR, CDR2 FQNEAQ (reference sequence). The CDR3 has 13 amino acids. V shed 9 bases and J shed 13 bases, with 24 bases lying between them. Here the CDR3 reads CASFPPGTGVGFF. The CDR3 DNA sequence: TGTGCCAGTTTTCCCCCGGGGACGGGGGTAGGTTTCTTT.

This clone appeared a single time. The DNA of the CDR3 is TGTGCCAGTAGTATCATTCAGGGGACGAGCTCCTATAATTCACCCCTCCACTTT. It translates to CASSIIQGTSSYNSPLHF. The genes are TRBV19 and TRBJ1-6, with D possibly being TRBD1 (6 bases). Per germline, CDR1 LNHDA and CDR2 SQIVND (reference sequence). The CDR3 consists of 18 residues. With 3 bases removed from V and 0 bases from J, the gap between germline ends came to 15 bases.

The chain links TRBV5-4 to TRBJ2-7, with 9 bases that match TRBD1. The CDR3 totals 15 residues. J was trimmed by 5 bases and V by 4 bases; bases with no gene match: 10. Germline V gene sequence: CDR1 SGHNT, CDR2 YYREEE (reference sequence). The DNA for the CDR3 is TGTGCCAGCAGCCTGGACAGGGGCGTAGTACACGAGCAGTACTTC. Residues: CASSLDRGVVHEQYF.

As concerns this clone: At one end, the junction sequence differs from germline, possibly due to a read error. The chain is built from TRBV10-3 and TRBJ1-6; a possible D gene is TRBD1 (6 bases). This CDR3 region has 15 residues. Per the germline V gene, CDR1 is ENHRY and CDR2 is SYGVKD. Here the CDR3 reads CAINEENRADSPLHF. The CDR3 DNA reads TGTGCCATCAATGAGGAAAACAGGGCCGATTCACCCCTCCACTTT.

V gene TRBV11-1 combines with J gene TRBJ2-3, with a possible D match to TRBD2 (6 bases). Germline assignment: CDR1 SGHAT and CDR2 FQDESV (reference sequence). The CDR3 loop spans 16 amino acids. V lost 1 base to trimming and J lost 2 bases, with 13 bases between them. The CDR3 bases are TGTGCCAGCAGCTTAGTAGGCGGGGCCATCACAGATACGCAGTATTTT. Translation: CASSLVGGAITDTQYF.

This clone was picked up one time. The junction differs from germline at one of its ends, possibly a read error. This chain uses TRBV5-4 with TRBJ1-1; perhaps TRBD1 as D (6 bases). Germline-derived CDR1 and CDR2 are SGHNT and YYREEE (reference sequence). CDR3 length: 16 residues. The CDR3 spells CASGFFRGGEGTEAFF. The CDR3 DNA follows: TGTGCCAGCGGCTTTTTTAGGGGGGGCGAGGGCACTGAAGCTTTCTTT.

This clone appeared once. This chain links TRBV19 with TRBJ2-5, with a possible D match to TRBD2 (6 bases). The CDR3 sequence is 15 residues long. The V gene's germline CDR1 is LNHDA and CDR2 SQIVND (reference sequence). V lost 7 bases, J lost 3 bases, and 18 bases lay in between. CDR3 DNA sequence: TGTGCCAGTACAGGGCGGGGAATAGGAAAAGAGACCCAGTACTTC. This gives the protein CASTGRGIGKETQYF.

V and J are TRBV12-3 or TRBV12-4 and TRBJ1-2; tentatively, D is TRBD1 (6 bases). This CDR3 comprises 13 residues. Between the trimmed V and J ends, which lost 3 bases and 7 bases, there was a span of 12 bases. The chain's CDR3 is CASSFAQGSGYTF. The CDR3 bases are TGTGCCAGCAGTTTTGCACAGGGTAGTGGCTACACCTTC.

The chain employs TRBV5-5 and TRBJ2-5; 7 bases are a match to TRBD1. Germline V gene data show CDR1 as SGHKS and CDR2 as YYEKEE (reference sequence). This CDR3 comprises 15 residues. Trimming took 0 bases from V and 5 from J; bases not matched to a gene: 7. CDR3 bases: TGTGCCAGCAGCTTGGGACAGGGAAGTTGGGAGACCCAGTACTTC. Its protein product is CASSLGQGSWETQYF.

V is TRBV6-2 or TRBV6-3 and J is TRBJ2-7, with TRBD2 matching 7 bases. Germline V CDR1 and CDR2: MNHEY, SVGEGT. V shed 5 bases and J 6 bases; nucleotides not matched to a gene: 7. The CDR3 sequence is 13 residues long. CDR3 residues: CASSGRTSSEQYF. The CDR3 DNA reads TGTGCCAGCAGTGGTCGGACTAGTTCCGAGCAGTACTTC.

This clone showed up just a few times. V gene TRBV7-2 combines with J gene TRBJ1-2; 11 positions match TRBD1. The CDR3 consists of 15 residues. CDR1 is SGHTA, CDR2 FQGNSA, per germline. The V and J ends lost 5 bases and 2 bases, in that order; junction bases with no gene match: 4. CDR3 amino acids: CASSPRTGGNYGYTF. The CDR3 DNA reads TGTGCCAGCAGCCCCCGGACAGGGGGCAACTATGGCTACACCTTC.

This clone came up a few times. The J gene is TRBJ2-4, the V gene TRBV11-2; D possibly corresponds to TRBD2 (5 bases). V lost 5 bases and J 3 bases, leaving 14 bases between the germline ends. The CDR3 sequence is 15 residues long. CDR1 and CDR2 (germline): SGHAT, FQNNGV. The CDR3 coding sequence is TGTGCCAGCAGCGTGGAGTGGGGAGACAAAAACATTCAGTACTTC. Translation: CASSVEWGDKNIQYF.